This T cell receptor beta chain is from a study of T cells in Graves' hyperthyroidism and ophthalmopathy. Broader study findings: Ophthalmopathy and stable hyperthyroidism were separated by a 13 V-J model.

A patient was excluded if there was uncontrolled infection, other autoimmune disease, pregnancy or lactation. Clinical symptoms, serum thyroxine, TRAb, thyroid ultrasound and orbital computed tomography informed diagnoses. V shed 7 bases, J shed 4 bases, and the junction held 15 bases outside the gene matches. Germline V CDR1 and CDR2: SQVTM, ANQGSEA. This CDR3 region has 15 residues. As for this clonotype: Its specificity is unknown.

Amplification of TCR beta CDR3 regions was performed using RNA transcripts as template. Researchers ran a first-round RT-PCR on the TCR CDR3 using the HTBI primer set. TCRdb reprocessed the multiplex PCR reads via MiXCR and lists one record per CDR3 protein. Of hundreds of thousands of distinct CDR3 sequences listed, over 40% are singletons. This chain uses TRBV29-1 with TRBJ1-2, with 7 bases lining up with TRBD1. The sample consisted of peripheral blood or thyroid tissue (not recorded which). The origin of this receptor is an adult man with Graves' disease, either hyperthyroidism or ophthalmopathy (not recorded which). The CDR3 region is CSAALETGRPYGYTF. DNA of the CDR3: TGCAGCGCTGCACTGGAGACAGGGAGGCCCTATGGCTACACCTTC.